This TCR delta chain was identified during a study of gamma-delta T cells after stem cell transplantation. TCRdb reanalysed the RT-PCR reads with CATT. The table lists more than 1,200 delta-chain clones, 10% to 15% of them singletons. This clone was seen a few times. The sample carries other DNA sequences with the same CDR3. Specimen: gamma-delta T cells. This receptor was obtained from a human donor. It is not recorded whose cells these are; they may come from a transplant donor.

The CDR3 loop reads CARDTVKGKDSDNTDKLIF. CDR3 sequence (DNA): TGTGCTCGTGACACCGTTAAAGGGAAGGATTCAGATAACACCGATAAACTCATCTTT. The chain has TRDV2 and TRDJ1; unclear D gene. This CDR3 contains 19 residues. Germline CDR1 and CDR2: GEAIGNYY and EKD.